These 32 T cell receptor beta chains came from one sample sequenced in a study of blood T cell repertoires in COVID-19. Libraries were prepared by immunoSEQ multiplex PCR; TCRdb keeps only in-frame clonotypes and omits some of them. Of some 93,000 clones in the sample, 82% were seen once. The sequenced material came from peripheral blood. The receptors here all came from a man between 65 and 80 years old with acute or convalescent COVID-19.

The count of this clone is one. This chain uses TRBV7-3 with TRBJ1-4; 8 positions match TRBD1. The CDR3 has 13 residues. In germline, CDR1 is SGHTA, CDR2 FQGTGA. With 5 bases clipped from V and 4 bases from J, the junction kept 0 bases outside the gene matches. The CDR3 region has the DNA TGTGCCAGCAGCGACAGGGGTAATGAAAAACTGTTTTTT. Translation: CASSDRGNEKLFF. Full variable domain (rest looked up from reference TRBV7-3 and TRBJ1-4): GAGVSQTPSNKVTEKGKYVELRCDPISGHTALYWYRQSLGQGPEFLIYFQGTGAADDSGLPNDRFFAVRPEGSVSTLKIQRTERGDSAVYLCASSDRGNEKLFFGSGTQLSVL.

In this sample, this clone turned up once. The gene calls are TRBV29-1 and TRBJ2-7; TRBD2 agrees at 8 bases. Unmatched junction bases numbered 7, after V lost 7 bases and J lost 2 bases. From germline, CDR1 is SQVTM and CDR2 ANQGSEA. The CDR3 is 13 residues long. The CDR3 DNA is TGCAGCGCGGGGACTAGTGAGGCCTACGAGCAGTACTTC. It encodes CSAGTSEAYEQYF.

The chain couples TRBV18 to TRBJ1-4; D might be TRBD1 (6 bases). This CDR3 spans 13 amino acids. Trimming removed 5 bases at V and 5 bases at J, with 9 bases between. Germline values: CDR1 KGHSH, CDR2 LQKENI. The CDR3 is CASSSGQNEKLFF. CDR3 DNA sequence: TGTGCCAGCTCATCGGGACAAAATGAAAAACTGTTTTTT.

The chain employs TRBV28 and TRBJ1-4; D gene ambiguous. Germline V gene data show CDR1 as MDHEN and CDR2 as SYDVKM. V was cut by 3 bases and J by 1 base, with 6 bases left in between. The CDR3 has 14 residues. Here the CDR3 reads CASSFFRTNEKLFF. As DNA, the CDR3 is TGTGCCAGCAGTTTTTTCCGAACTAATGAAAAACTGTTTTTT. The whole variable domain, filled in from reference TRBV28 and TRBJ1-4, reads DVKVTQSSRYLVKRTGEKVFLECVQDMDHENMFWYRQDPGLGLRLIYFSYDVKMKEKGDIPEGYSVSREKKERFSLILESASTNQTSMYLCASSFFRTNEKLFFGSGTQLSVL.

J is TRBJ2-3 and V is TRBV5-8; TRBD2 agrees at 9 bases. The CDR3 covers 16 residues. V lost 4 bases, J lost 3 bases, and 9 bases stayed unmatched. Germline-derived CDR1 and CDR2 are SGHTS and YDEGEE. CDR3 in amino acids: CASSQGRLAETDTQYF. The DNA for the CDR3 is TGTGCCAGCAGCCAGGGGAGACTAGCGGAGACAGATACGCAGTATTTT.

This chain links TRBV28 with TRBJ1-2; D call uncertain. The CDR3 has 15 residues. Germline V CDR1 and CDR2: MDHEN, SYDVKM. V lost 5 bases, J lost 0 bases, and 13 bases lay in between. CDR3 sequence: CASSPRGAANYGYTF. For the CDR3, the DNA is TGTGCCAGCAGTCCCCGAGGAGCGGCTAACTATGGCTACACCTTC.

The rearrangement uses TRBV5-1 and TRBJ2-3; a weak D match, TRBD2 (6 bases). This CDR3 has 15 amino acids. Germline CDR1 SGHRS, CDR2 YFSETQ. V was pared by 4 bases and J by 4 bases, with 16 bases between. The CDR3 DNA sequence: TGCGCCAGCAGCGGATCCGGGGGACGCTCAGATACGCAGTATTTT. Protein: CASSGSGGRSDTQYF.

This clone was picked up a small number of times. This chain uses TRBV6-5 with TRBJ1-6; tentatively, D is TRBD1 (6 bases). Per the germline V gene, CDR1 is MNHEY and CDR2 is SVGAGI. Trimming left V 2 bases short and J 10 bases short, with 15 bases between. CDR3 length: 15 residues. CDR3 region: CASSYRGAGDSPLHF. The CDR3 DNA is TGTGCCAGCAGTTACAGAGGGGCAGGGGACTCACCCCTCCACTTT.

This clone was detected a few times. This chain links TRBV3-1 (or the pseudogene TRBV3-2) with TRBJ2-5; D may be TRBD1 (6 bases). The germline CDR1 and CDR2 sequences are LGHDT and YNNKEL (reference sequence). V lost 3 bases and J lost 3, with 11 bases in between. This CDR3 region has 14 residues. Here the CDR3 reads CASSHNGGEETQYF. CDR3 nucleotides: TGTGCCAGCAGCCACAATGGGGGCGAAGAGACCCAGTACTTC.

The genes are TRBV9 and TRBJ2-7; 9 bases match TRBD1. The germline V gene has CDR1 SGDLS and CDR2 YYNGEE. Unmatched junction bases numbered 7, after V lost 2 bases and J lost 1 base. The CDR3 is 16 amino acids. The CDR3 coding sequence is TGTGCCAGCAGCGTCGGACCGGGACAGGGTTCCTACGAGCAGTACTTC. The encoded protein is CASSVGPGQGSYEQYF.

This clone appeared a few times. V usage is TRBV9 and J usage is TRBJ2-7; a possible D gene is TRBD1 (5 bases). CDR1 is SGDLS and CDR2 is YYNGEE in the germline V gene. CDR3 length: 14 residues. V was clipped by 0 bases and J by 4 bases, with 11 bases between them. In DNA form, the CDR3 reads TGTGCCAGCAGCGTAGGCGCAGGGCAGTACGAGCAGTACTTC. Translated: CASSVGAGQYEQYF.

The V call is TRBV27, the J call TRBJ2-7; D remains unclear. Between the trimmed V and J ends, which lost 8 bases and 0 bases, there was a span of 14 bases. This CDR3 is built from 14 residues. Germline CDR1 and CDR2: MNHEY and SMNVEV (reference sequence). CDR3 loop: CASSRTASSYEQYF. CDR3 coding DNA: TGTGCCAGCTCACGCACAGCCAGCTCCTACGAGCAGTACTTC.

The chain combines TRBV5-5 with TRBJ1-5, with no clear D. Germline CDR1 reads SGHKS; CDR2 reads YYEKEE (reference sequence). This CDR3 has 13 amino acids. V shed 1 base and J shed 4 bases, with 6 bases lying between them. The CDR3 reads CASSLTRNQPQHF. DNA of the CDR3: TGTGCCAGCAGCTTGACCAGAAATCAGCCCCAGCATTTT.

CDR3 nucleotides: TGTGCCAGCAGTCCACGACAGGGGGCGCGGGGAAACACCATATATTTT. Translated, it gives CASSPRQGARGNTIYF. The chain recombines TRBV28 with TRBJ1-3; TRBD1 matches at 10 bases. V was pared by 5 bases and J by 4 bases, with 8 bases of the junction left unmatched. This CDR3 has 16 residues. Germline V gene lookup returns CDR1 MDHEN and CDR2 SYDVKM.

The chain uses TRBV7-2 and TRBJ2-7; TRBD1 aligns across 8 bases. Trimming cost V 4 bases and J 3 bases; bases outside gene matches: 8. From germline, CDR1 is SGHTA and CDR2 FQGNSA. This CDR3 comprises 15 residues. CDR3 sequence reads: CASSYDRGSYYEQYF. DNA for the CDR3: TGTGCCAGCAGCTACGACAGGGGATCTTACTACGAGCAGTACTTC.

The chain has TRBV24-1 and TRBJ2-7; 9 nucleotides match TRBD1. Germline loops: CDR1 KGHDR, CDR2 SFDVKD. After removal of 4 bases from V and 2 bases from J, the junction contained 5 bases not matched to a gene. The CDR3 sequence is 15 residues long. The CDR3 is CATSDAGTGTYEQYF. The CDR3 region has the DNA TGTGCCACCAGTGACGCCGGGACAGGGACCTACGAGCAGTACTTC.

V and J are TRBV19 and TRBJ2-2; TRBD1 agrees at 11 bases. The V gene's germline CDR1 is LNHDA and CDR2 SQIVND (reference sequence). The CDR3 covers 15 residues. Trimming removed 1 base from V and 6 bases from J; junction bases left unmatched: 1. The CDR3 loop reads CASSIGDRGSGELFF. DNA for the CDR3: TGTGCCAGTAGTATAGGGGACAGGGGGTCCGGGGAGCTGTTTTTT.

CDR3 sequence reads: CLLEGSGSGETQYF. The CDR3 DNA is TGCCTCCTTGAAGGTAGCGGGAGCGGTGAGACCCAGTACTTC. This sequence joins TRBV29-1 and TRBJ2-5; 9 bases are a match to TRBD2. CDR3 length: 14 amino acids. CDR1 SQVTM and CDR2 ANQGSEA come from the germline V gene.

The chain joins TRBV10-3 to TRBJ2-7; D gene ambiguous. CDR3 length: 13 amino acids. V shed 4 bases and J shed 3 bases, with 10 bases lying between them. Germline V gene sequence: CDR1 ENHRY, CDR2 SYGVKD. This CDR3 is CAISVTDRYEQYF. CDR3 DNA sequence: TGTGCCATCAGTGTTACAGACCGCTACGAGCAGTACTTC.

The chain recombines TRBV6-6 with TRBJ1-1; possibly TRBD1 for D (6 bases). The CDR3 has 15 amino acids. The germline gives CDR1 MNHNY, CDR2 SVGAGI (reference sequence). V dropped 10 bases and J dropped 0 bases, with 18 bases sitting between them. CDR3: CATSGGGRVNTEAFF. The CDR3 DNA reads TGTGCCACCTCAGGCGGGGGGCGGGTGAACACTGAAGCTTTCTTT.

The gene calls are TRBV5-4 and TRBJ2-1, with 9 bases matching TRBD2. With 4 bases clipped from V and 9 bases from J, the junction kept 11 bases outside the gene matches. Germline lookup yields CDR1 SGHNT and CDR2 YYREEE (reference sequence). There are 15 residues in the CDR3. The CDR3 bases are TGTGCCAGCAGCAGGTTCAGCGGGGGGACCGGTGAGCAGTTCTTC. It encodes CASSRFSGGTGEQFF. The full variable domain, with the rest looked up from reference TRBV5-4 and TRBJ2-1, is ETGVTQSPTHLIKTRGQQVTLRCSSQSGHNTVSWYQQALGQGPQFIFQYYREEENGRGNFPPRFSGLQFPNYSSELNVNALELDDSALYLCASSRFSGGTGEQFFGPGTRLTVL.

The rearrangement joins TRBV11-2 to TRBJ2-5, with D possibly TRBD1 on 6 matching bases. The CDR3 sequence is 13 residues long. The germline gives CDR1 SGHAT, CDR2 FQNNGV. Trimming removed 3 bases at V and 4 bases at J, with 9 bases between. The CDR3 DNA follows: TGTGCCAGCAGCTTTGGACAGTTAGAGACCCAGTACTTC. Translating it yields CASSFGQLETQYF.

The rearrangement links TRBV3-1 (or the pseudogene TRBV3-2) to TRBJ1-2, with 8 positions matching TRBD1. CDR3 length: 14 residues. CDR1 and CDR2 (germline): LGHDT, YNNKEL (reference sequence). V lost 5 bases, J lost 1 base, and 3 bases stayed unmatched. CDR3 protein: CASSLGQVNYGYTF. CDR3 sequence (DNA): TGTGCCAGCAGCTTGGGACAGGTTAACTATGGCTACACCTTC.

This chain's CDR3 is CASSVASASGGDTQYF. DNA of the CDR3: TGTGCCAGCAGCGTAGCATCGGCTAGCGGGGGTGATACGCAGTATTTT. The chain couples TRBV9 to TRBJ2-3, with 10 bases lining up with TRBD2. Germline CDR1 SGDLS, CDR2 YYNGEE. V lost 0 bases and J lost 6; bases outside the gene matches: 7. This CDR3 is 16 amino acids long.

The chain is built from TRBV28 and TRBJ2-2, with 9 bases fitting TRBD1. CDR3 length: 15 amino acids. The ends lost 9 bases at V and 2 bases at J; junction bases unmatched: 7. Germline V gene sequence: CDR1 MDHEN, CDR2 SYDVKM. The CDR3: CASTTGGRNTGELFF. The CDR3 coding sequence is TGTGCCAGTACCACAGGGGGCAGAAACACCGGGGAGCTGTTTTTT.

DNA of the CDR3: TGTGCCAGCAGCTTGGTTCGTCAGGGTAACTATGGCTACACCTTC. Encoded protein: CASSLVRQGNYGYTF. The chain is built from TRBV5-4 and TRBJ1-2; a weak D match, TRBD1 (5 bases). The CDR3 runs to 15 residues. Germline V gives CDR1 SGHNT, CDR2 YYREEE (reference sequence). V was shortened by 0 bases and J by 1 base, with 10 bases between the two germline ends.

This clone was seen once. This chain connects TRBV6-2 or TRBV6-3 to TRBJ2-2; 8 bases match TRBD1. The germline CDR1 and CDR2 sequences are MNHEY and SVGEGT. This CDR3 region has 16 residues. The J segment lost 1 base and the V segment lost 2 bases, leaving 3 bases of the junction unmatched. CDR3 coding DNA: TGTGCCAGCAGTTACGCCGGGACAGGGAACACCGGGGAGCTGTTTTTT. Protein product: CASSYAGTGNTGELFF.

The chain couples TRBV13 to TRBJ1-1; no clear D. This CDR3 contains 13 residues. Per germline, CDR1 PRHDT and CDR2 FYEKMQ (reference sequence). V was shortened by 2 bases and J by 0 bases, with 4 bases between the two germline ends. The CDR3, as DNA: TGTGCCAGCAGCTTAAGAGTGAACACTGAAGCTTTCTTT. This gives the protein CASSLRVNTEAFF.

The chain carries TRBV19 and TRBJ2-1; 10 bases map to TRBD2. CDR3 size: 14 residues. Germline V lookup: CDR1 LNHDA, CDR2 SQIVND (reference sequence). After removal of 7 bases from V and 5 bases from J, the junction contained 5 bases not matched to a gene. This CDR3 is CASKSGRVNNEQFF. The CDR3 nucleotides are TGTGCCAGTAAGAGCGGGAGGGTAAACAATGAGCAGTTCTTC.

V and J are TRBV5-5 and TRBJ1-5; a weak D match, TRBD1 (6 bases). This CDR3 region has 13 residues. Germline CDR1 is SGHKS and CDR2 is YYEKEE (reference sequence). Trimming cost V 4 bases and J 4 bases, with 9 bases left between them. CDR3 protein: CASSEGGNQPQHF. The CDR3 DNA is TGTGCCAGCAGCGAGGGGGGGAATCAGCCCCAGCATTTT.

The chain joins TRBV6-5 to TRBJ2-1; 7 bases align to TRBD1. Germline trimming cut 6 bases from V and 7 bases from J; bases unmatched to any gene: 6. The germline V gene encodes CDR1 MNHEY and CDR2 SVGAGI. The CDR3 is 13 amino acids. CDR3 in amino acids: CASRDRFLNEQFF. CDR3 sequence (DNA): TGTGCCAGCAGGGACAGGTTTTTAAATGAGCAGTTCTTC.

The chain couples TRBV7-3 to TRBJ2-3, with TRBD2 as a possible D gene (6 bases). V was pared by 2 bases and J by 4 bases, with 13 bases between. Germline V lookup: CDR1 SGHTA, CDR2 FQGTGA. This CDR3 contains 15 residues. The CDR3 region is CASSLAGSGSDTQYF. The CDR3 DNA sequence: TGTGCCAGCAGCTTAGCGGGGAGTGGGTCAGATACGCAGTATTTT.